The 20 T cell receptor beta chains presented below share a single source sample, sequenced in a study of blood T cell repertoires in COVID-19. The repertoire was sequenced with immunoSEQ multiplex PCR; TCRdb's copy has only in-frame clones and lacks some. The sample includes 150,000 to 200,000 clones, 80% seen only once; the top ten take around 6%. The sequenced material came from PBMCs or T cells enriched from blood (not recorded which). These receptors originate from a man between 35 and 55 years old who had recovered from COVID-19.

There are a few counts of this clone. CDR3 amino acids: CASSYGGARKDTQYF. CDR3 sequence (DNA): TGTGCCAGCAGTTACGGGGGGGCGCGGAAAGATACGCAGTATTTT. This sequence joins TRBV6-2 or TRBV6-3 and TRBJ2-3; tentative D call: TRBD2 (7 bases). Germline-derived CDR1 and CDR2 are MNHEY and SVGEGT. The CDR3 has 15 residues. Trimming cost V 2 bases and J 5 bases, with 14 bases left between them.

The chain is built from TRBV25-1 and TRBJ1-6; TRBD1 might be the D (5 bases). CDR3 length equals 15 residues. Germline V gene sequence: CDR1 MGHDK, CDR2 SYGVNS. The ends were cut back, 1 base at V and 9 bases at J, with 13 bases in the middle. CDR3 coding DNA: TGTGCCAGCAGTGAATTGAAGGGGCGCGGTTCACCCCTCCACTTT. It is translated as CASSELKGRGSPLHF.

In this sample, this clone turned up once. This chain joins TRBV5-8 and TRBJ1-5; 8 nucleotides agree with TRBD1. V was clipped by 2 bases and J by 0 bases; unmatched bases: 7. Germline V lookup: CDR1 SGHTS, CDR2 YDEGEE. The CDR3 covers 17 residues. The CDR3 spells CASSLGQGQYSNQPQHF. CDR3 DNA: TGTGCCAGCAGCTTAGGACAGGGTCAATATAGCAATCAGCCCCAGCATTTT.

The CDR3 DNA reads as TGCGCCAGCAGCCAAGAGCGACAGGGCAATCAGCCCCAGCATTTT. Residues: CASSQERQGNQPQHF. V is TRBV4-1 and J is TRBJ1-5; the D gene is possibly TRBD1 (6 bases). The germline V and J ends were trimmed by 0 bases and 2 bases, with 8 bases remaining between them. Per germline, CDR1 MGHRA and CDR2 YSYEKL. There are 15 residues in the CDR3.

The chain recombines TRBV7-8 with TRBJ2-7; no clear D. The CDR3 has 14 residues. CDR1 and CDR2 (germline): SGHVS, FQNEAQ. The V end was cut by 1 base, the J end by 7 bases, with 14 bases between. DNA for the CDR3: TGTGCCAGCAGCTTAGGGCTGGCAGGTTGGGAGCAGTACGTC. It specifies CASSLGLAGWEQYV.

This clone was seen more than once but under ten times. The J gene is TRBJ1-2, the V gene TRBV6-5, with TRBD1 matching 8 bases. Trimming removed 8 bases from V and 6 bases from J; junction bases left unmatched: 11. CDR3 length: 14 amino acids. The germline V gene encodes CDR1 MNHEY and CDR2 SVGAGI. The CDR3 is CASGMAGTGDGYTF. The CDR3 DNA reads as TGTGCCAGCGGCATGGCAGGGACAGGAGATGGCTACACCTTC.

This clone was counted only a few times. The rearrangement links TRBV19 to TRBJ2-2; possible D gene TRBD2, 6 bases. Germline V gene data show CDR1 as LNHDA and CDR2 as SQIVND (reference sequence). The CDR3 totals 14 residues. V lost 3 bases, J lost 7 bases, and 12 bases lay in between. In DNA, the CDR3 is TGTGCCAGTAGTATGATCGGGGGTGGCGGGGAGCTGTTTTTT. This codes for CASSMIGGGGELFF.

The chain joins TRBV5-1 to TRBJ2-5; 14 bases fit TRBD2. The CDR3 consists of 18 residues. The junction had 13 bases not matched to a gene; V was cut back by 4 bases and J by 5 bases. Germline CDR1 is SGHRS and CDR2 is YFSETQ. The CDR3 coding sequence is TGCGCCAGCAGCCTGGGACTAGCGGGGGCCCTTAGATCCGAGACCCAGTACTTC. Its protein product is CASSLGLAGALRSETQYF.

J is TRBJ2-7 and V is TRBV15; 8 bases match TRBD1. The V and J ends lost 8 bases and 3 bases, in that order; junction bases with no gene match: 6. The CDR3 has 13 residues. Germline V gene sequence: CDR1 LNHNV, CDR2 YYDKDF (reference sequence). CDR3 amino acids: CATGQGIGYEQYF. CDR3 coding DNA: TGTGCCACCGGACAGGGAATAGGCTACGAGCAGTACTTC.

CDR3 in DNA: TGTGCCAGCAGCCATTCCGACAGGCCTAACGTCCTGACTTTC. The encoded protein is CASSHSDRPNVLTF. This chain uses TRBV4-2 with TRBJ2-6, with D possibly being TRBD1 (6 bases). This CDR3 spans 14 amino acids. Germline CDR1 LGHNA, CDR2 YNFKEQ. V dropped 3 bases and J dropped 10 bases, with 13 bases sitting between them.

DNA of the CDR3: TGTGCCAGCAGTCGGGTGGCGGGGGGGCGCTACAATGAGCAGTTCTTC. Its protein is CASSRVAGGRYNEQFF. This rearrangement joins TRBV11-3 to TRBJ2-1; 9 bases match TRBD2. This CDR3 comprises 16 residues. V shed 6 bases, J shed 3 bases, and the junction held 9 bases outside the gene matches. Germline-derived CDR1 and CDR2 are SGHNT and YENEEA.

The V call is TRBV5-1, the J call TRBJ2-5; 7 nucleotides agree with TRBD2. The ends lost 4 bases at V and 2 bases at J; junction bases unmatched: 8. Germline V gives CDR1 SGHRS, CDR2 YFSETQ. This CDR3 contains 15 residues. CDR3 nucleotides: TGCGCCAGCAGCCCGACCCGGGGGGATCAAGAGACCCAGTACTTC. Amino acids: CASSPTRGDQETQYF.

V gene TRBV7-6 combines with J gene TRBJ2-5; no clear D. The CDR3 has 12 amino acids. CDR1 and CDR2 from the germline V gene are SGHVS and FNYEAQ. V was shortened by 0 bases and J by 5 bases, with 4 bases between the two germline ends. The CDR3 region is CASSLAEETQYF. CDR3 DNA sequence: TGTGCCAGCAGCTTAGCGGAGGAGACCCAGTACTTC. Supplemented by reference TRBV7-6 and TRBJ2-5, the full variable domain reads GAGVSQSPRYKVTKRGQDVALRCDPISGHVSLYWYRQALGQGPEFLTYFNYEAQQDKSGLPNDRFSAERPEGSISTLTIQRTEQRDSAMYRCASSLAEETQYFGPGTRLLVL.

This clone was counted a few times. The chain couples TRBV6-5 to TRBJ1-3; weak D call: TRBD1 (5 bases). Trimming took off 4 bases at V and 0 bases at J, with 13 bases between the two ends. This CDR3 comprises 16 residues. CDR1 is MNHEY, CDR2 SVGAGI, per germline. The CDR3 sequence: CASSLTSRASGNTIYF. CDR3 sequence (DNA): TGTGCCAGCAGTTTAACATCCAGGGCCTCTGGAAACACCATATATTTT.

Here the CDR3 DNA reads TGTGCCAGCAGGTCCGGGGGGCCCTACAATGAGCAGTTCTTC. It encodes CASRSGGPYNEQFF. The V call is TRBV9, the J call TRBJ2-1, with D possibly matching TRBD2 (7 bases). This CDR3 contains 14 residues. V was clipped by 5 bases and J by 2 bases, with 11 bases between them. CDR1 and CDR2 from the germline V gene are SGDLS and YYNGEE.

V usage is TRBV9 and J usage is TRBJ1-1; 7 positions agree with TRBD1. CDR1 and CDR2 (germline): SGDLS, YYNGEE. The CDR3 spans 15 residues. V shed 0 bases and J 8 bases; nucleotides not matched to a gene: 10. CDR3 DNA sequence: TGTGCCAGCAGCGTAGGGGAAGGGGGCGCACGGGAAGCTTTCTTT. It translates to CASSVGEGGAREAFF.

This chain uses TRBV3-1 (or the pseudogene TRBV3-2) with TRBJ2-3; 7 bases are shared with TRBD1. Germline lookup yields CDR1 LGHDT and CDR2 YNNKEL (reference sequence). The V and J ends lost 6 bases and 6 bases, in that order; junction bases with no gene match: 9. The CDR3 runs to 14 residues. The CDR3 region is CASSLQGPGDTQYF. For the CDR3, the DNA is TGTGCCAGCAGTCTACAGGGGCCAGGGGATACGCAGTATTTT.

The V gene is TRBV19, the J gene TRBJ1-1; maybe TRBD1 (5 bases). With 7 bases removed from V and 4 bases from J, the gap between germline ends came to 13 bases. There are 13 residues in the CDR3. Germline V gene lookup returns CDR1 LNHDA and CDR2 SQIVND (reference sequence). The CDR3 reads CASTPPGGTEAFF. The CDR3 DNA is TGTGCCAGTACCCCACCCGGGGGCACTGAAGCTTTCTTT.

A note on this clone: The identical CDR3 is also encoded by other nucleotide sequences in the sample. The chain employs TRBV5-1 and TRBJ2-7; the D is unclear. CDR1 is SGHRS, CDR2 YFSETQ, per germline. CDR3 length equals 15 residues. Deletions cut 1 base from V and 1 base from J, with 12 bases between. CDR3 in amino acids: CASSLSGGSSYEQYF. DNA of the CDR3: TGCGCCAGCAGCTTGTCCGGCGGCTCTTCCTACGAGCAGTACTTC.

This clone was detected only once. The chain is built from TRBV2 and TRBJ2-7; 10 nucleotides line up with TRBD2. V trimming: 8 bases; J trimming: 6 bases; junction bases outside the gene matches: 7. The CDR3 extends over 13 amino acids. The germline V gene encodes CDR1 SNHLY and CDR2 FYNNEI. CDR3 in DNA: TGTGCCAGCCAGCGGGGGGGCCTGGGCGAGCAGTACGTC. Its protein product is CASQRGGLGEQYV.